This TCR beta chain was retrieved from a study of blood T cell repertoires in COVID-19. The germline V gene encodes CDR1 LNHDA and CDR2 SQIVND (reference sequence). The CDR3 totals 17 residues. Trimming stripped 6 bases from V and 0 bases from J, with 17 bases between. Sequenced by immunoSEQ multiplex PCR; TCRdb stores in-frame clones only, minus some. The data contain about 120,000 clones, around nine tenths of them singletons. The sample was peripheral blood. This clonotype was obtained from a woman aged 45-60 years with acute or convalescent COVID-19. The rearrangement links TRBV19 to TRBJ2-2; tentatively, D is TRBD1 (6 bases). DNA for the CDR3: TGTGCCAGTAGGCAGGACAGATCTTCCGCGAACACCGGGGAGCTGTTTTTT. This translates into CASRQDRSSANTGELFF.